A selection of T cell receptor beta chains follows, all from one sample in a study of beta chain features in type 1 diabetes. Data came from immunoSEQ multiplex PCR; TCRdb stores just in-frame clones and leaves some out. The data contain around 170,000 clones, approximately 9.1% of them singletons. Sequencing was done on a sample of central memory CD4+ T cells from blood. The receptors originated from a woman aged 18 to 35 in good health. The conserved cysteine and the conserved F or W are not part of the CDR3 here. D genes are given only for firm matches.

v_gene,d_gene,CDR3aa
TRBV9,TRBD2,ASSLSGGRPDTQY
TRBV15,NA,ATSRDQGNEKLF
TRBV7-2,NA,ASSQQGQNTEAF
TRBV9,TRBD2,ASSGAGTRALF
TRBV7-8,TRBD1,ASSLRDRDYQPQH
TRBV5-1,NA,ASSVDAVGYT
TRBV4-3,TRBD1,ASSQDPRTGLNT
TRBV7-2,NA,ASSLATYTGELF
TRBV5-1,NA,ASSLGQTYGYT
TRBV9,NA,ASSVQGMGAAF
TRBV5-1,NA,ASSLEPAANEQF
TRBV6-5,NA,ASSYSQGATDTQY
TRBV4-1,NA,ASSPEGQGRETQY
TRBV30,NA,AWSVGPVNTEAF
TRBV29-1,TRBD1,SVEGDRATDTQY
TRBV14,NA,ASSQGQGRNYGYT
TRBV5-1,NA,ASSLNGGSYNEQF
TRBV6-5,NA,ASNRGSTDTQY
TRBV28,NA,ASSSGGRPPYEQY
TRBV7-2,NA,ASSLGDTPSYEQY
TRBV9,NA,ASSVEEGPTPYTEAF
TRBV19,NA,ASSIRQAVELF
TRBV7-9,TRBD1,ASTMVQGVAGANVLT
TRBV18,NA,ASSLETPSNYQPQH
TRBV11-2,NA,ASSLEELARYNEQF
TRBV18,NA,ASSPDRDYDEQY
TRBV5-1,TRBD2,ASSLYSGRGWGNEQF
TRBV11-3,NA,ASSLERWAADTQY
TRBV5-1,NA,ASSWAQEAYEQY
TRBV2,TRBD1,ASRDWPRRDRYQETQY
TRBV30,TRBD2,AWSLGLNTGELF
TRBV5-1,TRBD1,ASSSGTGGQETQY
TRBV6-5,TRBD2,ASSVRTSGIGEQF
TRBV15,TRBD1,ATSRTGQNNEKLF
TRBV6-6,TRBD1,ASSPQGERDTGELF
TRBV7-2,NA,ASSLDSHYNEQF
TRBV27,TRBD2,ASSLLTSGTDTQY
TRBV4-1,TRBD2,ASSQGGLAGVGTGELF
TRBV4-3,NA,ASSPQTRGNTQY
TRBV29-1,TRBD1,SVLGQGDTEAF
TRBV6-1,TRBD2,AISEGLAGGSYNEQF
TRBV11-2,TRBD1,ASSNPRQGDYTGELF
TRBV11-1,NA,ASSLGASGNLEY
TRBV18,TRBD1,ASSPGQGGNTEAF
TRBV7-9,NA,ASSLEAGVDGYT
TRBV7-9,NA,ASSSSGVNYGYT
TRBV6-5,TRBD1,ASSFTGTVDTEAF
TRBV6-6,TRBD1,ASSSLTGAGTDTQY